This entry concerns a single TCR beta chain. This entry belongs to a study of monozygotic twins with inflammatory bowel disease. CDR1 is SNHLY and CDR2 is FYNNEI in the germline V gene. The CDR3 spans 15 residues. Both the TCRalpha cDNA and the TCRbeta cDNA were taken through two nested PCRs, lasting roughly 16 and 10 cycles. No DNA is given; TCRdb re-called the 5' RACE reads and lists each CDR3 protein once. The sample totals around 450,000 distinct CDR3 sequences. The chain carries TRBV2 and TRBJ1-1; TCRdb outputs TRBD1, but without DNA this stays unchecked. The sequencing sample was made of blood. The TCR comes from a human donor with ulcerative colitis or Crohn's disease, or a healthy co-twin of an affected twin (not recorded which). CDR3 sequence: CASGGAGRRNTEAFF.